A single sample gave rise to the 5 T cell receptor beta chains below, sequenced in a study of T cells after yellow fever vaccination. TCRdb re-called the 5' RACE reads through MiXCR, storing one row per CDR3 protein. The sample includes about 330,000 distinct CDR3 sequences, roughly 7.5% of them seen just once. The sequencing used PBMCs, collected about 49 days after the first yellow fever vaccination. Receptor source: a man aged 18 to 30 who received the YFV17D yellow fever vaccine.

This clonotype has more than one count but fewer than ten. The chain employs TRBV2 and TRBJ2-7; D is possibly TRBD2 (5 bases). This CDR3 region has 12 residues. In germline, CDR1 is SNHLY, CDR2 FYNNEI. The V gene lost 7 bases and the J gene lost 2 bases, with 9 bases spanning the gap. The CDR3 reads CASKREAYEQYV. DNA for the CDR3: TGTGCCAGCAAACGGGAAGCCTACGAGCAGTACGTC.

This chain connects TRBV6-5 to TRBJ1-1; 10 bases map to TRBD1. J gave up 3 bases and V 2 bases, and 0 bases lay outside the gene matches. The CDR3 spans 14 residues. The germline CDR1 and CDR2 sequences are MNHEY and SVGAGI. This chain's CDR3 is CASSYGQGDTEAFF. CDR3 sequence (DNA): TGTGCCAGCAGTTACGGACAGGGGGACACTGAAGCTTTCTTT.

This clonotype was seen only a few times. The CDR3 spells CASSLSSETQYF. CDR3 in DNA: TGTGCCAGCAGCTTATCTTCAGAGACCCAGTACTTC. The chain links TRBV7-9 to TRBJ2-5; D is unclear. This CDR3 is built from 12 residues. Germline CDR1 SEHNR, CDR2 FQNEAQ (reference sequence). V was clipped by 2 bases and J by 4 bases, with 5 bases between them.

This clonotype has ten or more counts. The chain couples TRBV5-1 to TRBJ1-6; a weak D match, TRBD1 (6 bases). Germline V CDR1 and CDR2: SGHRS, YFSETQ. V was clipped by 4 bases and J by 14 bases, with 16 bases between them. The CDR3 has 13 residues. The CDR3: CASSPADSLTLHF. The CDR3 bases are TGCGCCAGCAGCCCGGCGGACAGCCTCACCCTCCACTTT.

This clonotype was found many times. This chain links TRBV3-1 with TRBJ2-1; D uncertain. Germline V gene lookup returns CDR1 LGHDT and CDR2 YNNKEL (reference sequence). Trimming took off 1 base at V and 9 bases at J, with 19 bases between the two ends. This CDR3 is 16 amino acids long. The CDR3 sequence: CASSQVTGENSGEQFF. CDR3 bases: TGTGCCAGCAGCCAAGTGACCGGAGAGAACTCGGGTGAGCAGTTCTTC.